These T cell receptor beta chains were read from a single sample in a study of cytomegalovirus exposure and HLA in healthy donors. The method was immunoSEQ multiplex PCR; TCRdb's version includes in-frame clones alone and lacks a portion of them. The sample has about 69,000 clones; about 73% are singletons. Input material: PBMCs. The receptors shown here come from a woman between 55 and 75 years old in good health and CMV-seropositive. The CDR3 runs from the conserved cysteine through the conserved F or W. Fields, in order: CDR3 length, V gene, D gene, J gene, clone size, CDR3 protein, CDR3 DNA. D genes are given only for firm matches. Size is omitted from some rows. Given values are once, few, many or a class for expanded clones.

len: 15
v_gene: TRBV2
d_gene: TRBD1
j_gene: TRBJ2-1
abundance: -
CDR3aa: CASSRQGPSYNEQFF
CDR3nt: TGTGCCAGCAGTCGACAGGGGCCCTCCTACAATGAGCAGTTCTTC

len: 16
v_gene: TRBV7-9
d_gene: TRBD1
j_gene: TRBJ2-1
abundance: -
CDR3aa: CASSLASVRGPSEQFF
CDR3nt: TGTGCCAGCAGCTTAGCGTCGGTCAGGGGGCCTAGTGAGCAGTTCTTC

len: 17
v_gene: TRBV4-1
d_gene: TRBD2
j_gene: TRBJ2-3
abundance: -
CDR3aa: CASSQDTSGGSTDTQYF
CDR3nt: TGCGCCAGCAGCCAGGACACTAGCGGGGGGAGCACAGATACGCAGTATTTT

len: 13
v_gene: TRBV30
d_gene: -
j_gene: TRBJ1-5
abundance: -
CDR3aa: CAWSMSGRQPQHF
CDR3nt: TGTGCCTGGAGTATGTCAGGGAGGCAGCCCCAGCATTTT

len: 16
v_gene: TRBV9
d_gene: TRBD2
j_gene: TRBJ2-1
abundance: few
CDR3aa: CASSVETSGAYNEQFF
CDR3nt: TGTGCCAGCAGCGTAGAGACTAGCGGGGCCTACAATGAGCAGTTCTTC

len: 14
v_gene: TRBV2
d_gene: TRBD2
j_gene: TRBJ2-7
abundance: -
CDR3aa: CASRLSGGWYEQYF
CDR3nt: TGTGCCAGCAGACTTAGCGGGGGTTGGTACGAGCAGTACTTC

len: 14
v_gene: TRBV27
d_gene: -
j_gene: TRBJ1-2
abundance: -
CDR3aa: CASSLVGEAYGYTF
CDR3nt: TGTGCCAGCAGTCTAGTAGGAGAAGCTTATGGCTACACCTTC

len: 14
v_gene: TRBV7-9
d_gene: -
j_gene: TRBJ1-1
abundance: -
CDR3aa: CASSLVGRSTEAFF
CDR3nt: TGTGCCAGCAGCTTAGTAGGTAGGAGTACTGAAGCTTTCTTT

len: 15
v_gene: TRBV19
d_gene: TRBD2
j_gene: TRBJ2-7
abundance: -
CDR3aa: CASTPSGNDFYEQYF
CDR3nt: TGTGCCAGTACCCCTAGCGGTAACGACTTTTACGAGCAGTACTTC

len: 16
v_gene: TRBV12-5
d_gene: -
j_gene: TRBJ2-3
abundance: -
CDR3aa: CASGSSLSRTTDTQYF
CDR3nt: TGTGCTAGTGGTTCCTCCCTCTCGAGAACCACAGATACGCAGTATTTT

len: 14
v_gene: TRBV19
d_gene: TRBD1
j_gene: TRBJ1-1
abundance: -
CDR3aa: CASSIRGMNTEAFF
CDR3nt: TGTGCCAGTAGTATCAGGGGGATGAACACTGAAGCTTTCTTT

len: 12
v_gene: TRBV11-3
d_gene: -
j_gene: TRBJ1-5
abundance: -
CDR3aa: CASSFQGQPQHF
CDR3nt: TGTGCCAGCAGCTTTCAGGGTCAGCCCCAGCATTTT

len: 13
v_gene: TRBV27
d_gene: -
j_gene: TRBJ1-1
abundance: -
CDR3aa: CASSLSKNTEAFF
CDR3nt: TGTGCCAGCAGTTTATCCAAGAACACTGAAGCTTTCTTT

len: 14
v_gene: TRBV5-1
d_gene: -
j_gene: TRBJ1-1
abundance: few
CDR3aa: CASSLVGLNTEAFF
CDR3nt: TGCGCCAGCAGCTTGGTCGGTTTGAACACTGAAGCTTTCTTT

len: 15
v_gene: TRBV30
d_gene: -
j_gene: TRBJ2-7
abundance: -
CDR3aa: CAWSYRQVRSYEQYF
CDR3nt: TGTGCCTGGAGTTATCGACAGGTCCGCTCCTACGAGCAGTACTTC

len: 14
v_gene: TRBV5-1
d_gene: -
j_gene: TRBJ1-2
abundance: few
CDR3aa: CASSLGQANYGYTF
CDR3nt: TGCGCCAGCAGCTTGGGACAGGCTAACTATGGCTACACCTTC

len: 14
v_gene: TRBV2
d_gene: -
j_gene: TRBJ2-2
abundance: -
CDR3aa: CASSTGANTGELFF
CDR3nt: TGTGCCAGCAGTACGGGGGCGAACACCGGGGAGCTGTTTTTT

len: 15
v_gene: TRBV13
d_gene: -
j_gene: TRBJ2-7
abundance: few
CDR3aa: CASSLVRDSRDEQYF
CDR3nt: TGTGCCAGCAGCTTAGTCCGGGACTCCAGGGACGAGCAGTACTTC

len: 15
v_gene: TRBV19
d_gene: TRBD2
j_gene: TRBJ2-3
abundance: once
CDR3aa: CASSEGSGGRDTQYF
CDR3nt: TGTGCCAGCTCAGAGGGCAGCGGGGGGAGAGATACGCAGTATTTT

len: 16
v_gene: TRBV28
d_gene: -
j_gene: TRBJ1-1
abundance: -
CDR3aa: CASSLAGAGWDTEAFF
CDR3nt: TGTGCCAGCAGTTTAGCGGGGGCAGGGTGGGACACTGAAGCTTTCTTT

len: 12
v_gene: TRBV29-1
d_gene: -
j_gene: TRBJ2-1
abundance: -
CDR3aa: CSVGGVYNEQFF
CDR3nt: TGCAGCGTTGGCGGGGTATACAATGAGCAGTTCTTC

len: 17
v_gene: TRBV9
d_gene: -
j_gene: TRBJ1-5
abundance: -
CDR3aa: CASSVERGGYCGQPQHF
CDR3nt: TGTGCCAGCAGCGTAGAGCGGGGGGGGTATTGCGGTCAGCCCCAGCATTTT

len: 17
v_gene: TRBV21-1
d_gene: -
j_gene: TRBJ1-1
abundance: -
CDR3aa: CASSKKGKDFVNTEAFF
CDR3nt: TGTGCCAGCAGTAAAAAAGGGAAGGACTTTGTGAACACTGAAGCTTTCTTT

len: 15
v_gene: TRBV30
d_gene: TRBD2
j_gene: TRBJ2-3
abundance: -
CDR3aa: CAWSLLAGSPDTQYF
CDR3nt: TGTGCCTGGAGTCTCCTAGCGGGGAGCCCAGATACGCAGTATTTT

len: 15
v_gene: TRBV15
d_gene: -
j_gene: TRBJ2-3
abundance: -
CDR3aa: CATSRDLQGTDTQYF
CDR3nt: TGTGCCACCAGCAGAGATTTACAGGGCACAGATACGCAGTATTTT

len: 13
v_gene: TRBV5-1
d_gene: -
j_gene: TRBJ1-1
abundance: -
CDR3aa: CASSGQGNTEAFF
CDR3nt: TGCGCCAGCAGCGGGCAGGGGAACACTGAAGCTTTCTTT

len: 14
v_gene: TRBV29-1
d_gene: TRBD2
j_gene: TRBJ2-3
abundance: -
CDR3aa: CSVRLAGNPDTQYF
CDR3nt: TGCAGCGTGAGACTAGCAGGGAACCCAGATACGCAGTATTTT

len: 13
v_gene: TRBV18
d_gene: -
j_gene: TRBJ1-1
abundance: -
CDR3aa: CASSHRLNTEAFF
CDR3nt: TGTGCCAGCTCGCACAGACTGAACACTGAAGCTTTCTTT

len: 13
v_gene: TRBV9
d_gene: -
j_gene: TRBJ1-1
abundance: -
CDR3aa: CASSVNMNTEAFF
CDR3nt: TGTGCCAGCAGCGTCAACATGAACACTGAAGCTTTCTTT

len: 20
v_gene: TRBV1
d_gene: -
j_gene: TRBJ1-2
abundance: -
CDR3aa: CTSSLSRSHDRDFPGYGYTF
CDR3nt: TGCACCAGCAGCCTCTCCCGGTCCCACGACAGGGACTTTCCGGGCTATGGCTACACCTTC

len: 15
v_gene: TRBV30
d_gene: TRBD1
j_gene: TRBJ2-2
abundance: -
CDR3aa: CAWSPDRGNTGELFF
CDR3nt: TGTGCCTGGAGCCCTGACAGGGGGAACACCGGGGAGCTGTTTTTT

len: 19
v_gene: TRBV6-7
d_gene: -
j_gene: TRBJ1-1
abundance: -
CDR3aa: CASSLSPPTMYLLDTEAFF
CDR3nt: TGTGCCAGCAGTTTATCTCCCCCGACTATGTATTTGTTGGACACTGAAGCTTTCTTT

len: 15
v_gene: TRBV19
d_gene: TRBD1
j_gene: TRBJ2-5
abundance: -
CDR3aa: CASSIRTGHQETQYF
CDR3nt: TGTGCCAGTAGTATCCGGACAGGTCACCAAGAGACCCAGTACTTC

len: 15
v_gene: TRBV6-5
d_gene: TRBD1
j_gene: TRBJ1-1
abundance: few
CDR3aa: CASSYGRTGGTEAFF
CDR3nt: TGTGCCAGCAGTTACGGACGGACAGGCGGAACTGAAGCTTTCTTT

len: 15
v_gene: TRBV5-1
d_gene: -
j_gene: TRBJ2-7
abundance: -
CDR3aa: CASSSPGQNGYEQYF
CDR3nt: TGCGCCAGCAGCTCCCCGGGTCAAAATGGGTACGAGCAGTACTTC

len: 14
v_gene: TRBV5-1
d_gene: -
j_gene: TRBJ1-2
abundance: few
CDR3aa: CASSLAAGEEGYTF
CDR3nt: TGCGCCAGCAGCTTGGCTGCGGGGGAGGAAGGCTACACCTTC

len: 12
v_gene: TRBV29-1
d_gene: -
j_gene: TRBJ1-1
abundance: -
CDR3aa: CSVDAVGGIVFF
CDR3nt: TGCAGCGTCGACGCCGTTGGGGGCATTGTTTTCTTT

len: 14
v_gene: TRBV4-2
d_gene: -
j_gene: TRBJ1-2
abundance: -
CDR3aa: CASSQATGYYGYTF
CDR3nt: TGTGCCAGCAGCCAAGCAACAGGGTACTATGGCTACACCTTC

len: 15
v_gene: TRBV5-5
d_gene: -
j_gene: TRBJ1-5
abundance: -
CDR3aa: CASSLAARVDQPQHF
CDR3nt: TGTGCCAGCAGCTTGGCCGCCAGGGTGGATCAGCCCCAGCATTTT

len: 14
v_gene: TRBV7-2
d_gene: TRBD2
j_gene: TRBJ2-1
abundance: -
CDR3aa: CASSGTSAHNEQFF
CDR3nt: TGTGCCAGCAGCGGGACTAGCGCACACAATGAGCAGTTCTTC

len: 14
v_gene: TRBV10-3
d_gene: -
j_gene: TRBJ1-3
abundance: once
CDR3aa: CAIRAQSSGNTIYF
CDR3nt: TGTGCCATCAGGGCACAGAGCTCTGGAAACACCATATATTTT